This T cell receptor (beta chain) appears in the sequencing data of a study of shared clonotypes between healthy human individuals. CDR3 length: 15 residues. Germline-derived CDR1 and CDR2 are SGHTA and FQGNSA. The V end lost 1 base, the J end lost 0 bases, and 10 bases lay between the germline ends. Only Caucasian adults living in Nashville, Tennessee served as donors. The study ran the assay at deep level. Unsorted PBMC DNA underwent sequencing on ten immunoSEQ deep assay plates. Sequencing used immunoSEQ multiplex PCR; TCRdb keeps in-frame clones, though not all of them. The table has about 99,000 clones, roughly 50% seen once.

This sequence was found in a woman aged 40 to 50 in good health. Some clones in this sample may be carry-over from other donors' samples. The V and J genes are TRBV7-2 and TRBJ2-7, with D perhaps TRBD2 (5 bases). Sequencing input: PBMCs. CDR3 nucleotides: TGTGCCAGCAGCTTAGGGTTAGCGCGCTCCTACGAGCAGTACTTC. Protein: CASSLGLARSYEQYF.